Shown below are 11 T cell receptor beta chains from a single sample sequenced in a study of molecular identifiers for immune sequencing clone quantification. From the PCR reads, TCRdb called clonotypes with MiXCR, one entry per CDR3 protein. The repertoire has tens of thousands of distinct CDR3 sequences, 15% to 20% of them found once; the top ten carry about 0.85%. Sequencing was carried out using naive CD8+ T cells from blood, with Jurkat cell RNA spiked in. This sample's subset: FACS-sorted CD8+CD4-CCR7+CD45RA+ naive T cells. All receptors come from a human donor in good health. Some libraries in this study had Jurkat cell RNA spiked in.

The sample holds many counts of this clonotype. The rearrangement joins TRBV30 to TRBJ2-4; maybe TRBD1 (6 bases). V lost 2 bases and J 1 base, leaving 12 bases between the germline ends. The CDR3 length is 15 residues. CDR1 is GTSNPN and CDR2 is SVGIG in the germline V gene (reference sequence). CDR3 in amino acids: CAWSLPTGAKNIQYF. As DNA, the CDR3 is TGTGCCTGGAGTCTACCAACAGGGGCCAAAAACATTCAGTACTTC. Full variable domain (outside the CDR3, taken from reference TRBV30 and TRBJ2-4): SQTIHQWPATLVQPVGSPLSLECTVEGTSNPNLYWYRQAAGRGLQLLFYSVGIGQISSEVPQNLSASRPQDRQFILSSKKLLLSDSGFYLCAWSLPTGAKNIQYFGAGTRLSVL.

This rearrangement joins TRBV25-1 to TRBJ2-2; D is possibly TRBD1 (5 bases). V was clipped by 6 bases and J by 9 bases, with 14 bases between them. Germline CDR1 and CDR2: MGHDK and SYGVNS. This CDR3 region has 13 residues. CDR3 sequence: CASSSGHPRELFF. The CDR3 DNA reads TGTGCCAGCAGCTCAGGGCACCCCCGGGAGCTGTTTTTT.

V usage is TRBV7-9 and J usage is TRBJ2-2; D is possibly TRBD2 (5 bases). Germline V gives CDR1 SEHNR, CDR2 FQNEAQ (reference sequence). The CDR3 extends over 13 amino acids. The V end lost 5 bases, the J end lost 8 bases, and 12 bases lay between the germline ends. CDR3 sequence (DNA): TGTGCCAGCAGCCCAACCTCGGGGGGGGAGCTGTTTTTT. Amino acid sequence: CASSPTSGGELFF.

This clonotype was detected ten times or more. The gene calls are TRBV5-6 and TRBJ2-7, with D uncertain. V was trimmed by 1 base and J by 0 bases, leaving 14 bases between them. The length of the CDR3 is 16 residues. Germline V lookup: CDR1 SGHDT, CDR2 YYEEEE. CDR3 in amino acids: CASSLPTRATSYEQYF. Written as DNA, the CDR3 is TGTGCCAGCAGCTTGCCGACCCGGGCAACCTCCTACGAGCAGTACTTC.

About this clonotype: A clone one base away is much larger, so this may be a read error. The chain recombines TRBV27 with TRBJ2-3; tentatively, D is TRBD1 (5 bases). This CDR3 has 16 residues. Germline V gene sequence: CDR1 MNHEY, CDR2 SMNVEV (reference sequence). The CDR3 DNA follows: TGTGCCGGCAGTTTATTGTCAGGGTTAAGCACAGATACGCAGTATTTT. Translation: CAGSLLSGLSTDTQYF.

Comments on this clonotype: Relative to the germline gene, one junction end is altered; a read error may explain this. V usage is TRBV12-3 or TRBV12-4 and J usage is TRBJ1-2; TRBD1 agrees at 7 bases. The CDR3 has 17 amino acids. The CDR3: CASSLVLGGGGDDGCTF. The DNA for the CDR3 is TGTGCCAGCAGTTTAGTATTGGGAGGAGGGGGCGACGATGGCTGCACCTTC.

This clonotype has ten or more counts. The chain is built from TRBV27 and TRBJ2-6; perhaps TRBD1 as D (5 bases). Germline V gives CDR1 MNHEY, CDR2 SMNVEV (reference sequence). CDR3 length equals 15 residues. V gave up 7 bases and J gave up 2 bases, with 12 bases separating them. CDR3 sequence (DNA): TGTGCCAGCACCCAGGGAAACCCTGGGGCCAACGTCCTGACTTTC. Encoded protein: CASTQGNPGANVLTF.

This clonotype was detected many times. This chain links TRBV6-6 with TRBJ2-1; D ambiguous. Germline-derived CDR1 and CDR2 are MNHNY and SVGAGI (reference sequence). Trimming took off 2 bases at V and 8 bases at J, with 4 bases between the two ends. The CDR3 consists of 11 residues. DNA of the CDR3: TGTGCCAGCAGTTACGGGGATGAGCAGTTCTTC. Amino acids: CASSYGDEQFF.

This clonotype was picked up many times. The chain couples TRBV28 to TRBJ2-7, with no clear D. This CDR3 comprises 13 residues. Germline assignment: CDR1 MDHEN and CDR2 SYDVKM. The germline V and J ends were trimmed by 5 bases and 1 base, with 9 bases remaining between them. The CDR3 region has the DNA TGTGCCAGCAGTATAAATCGTTCCTACGAGCAGTACTTC. This translates into CASSINRSYEQYF.

This clonotype was observed a handful of times. This could be a read error, since a much larger clone is one nucleotide away. The chain recombines TRBV11-2 with TRBJ2-3; TRBD2 aligns across 9 bases. The CDR3 contains 18 residues. With 6 bases clipped from V and 1 base from J, the junction kept 14 bases outside the gene matches. Germline V gene data show CDR1 as SGHAT and CDR2 as FQNNGV. The CDR3 DNA reads as TGTGCCAGCAGACGGGGGCTAGCGGGACGAGGTGGCACAGATACGCAGTATTTT. This gives the protein CASRRGLAGRGGTDTQYF.

This clonotype showed up many times. The chain recombines TRBV15 with TRBJ1-1; 7 bases map to TRBD1. The V segment lost 2 bases and the J segment 1 base; nucleotides outside the gene matches: 4. The CDR3 is 15 amino acids. Germline-derived CDR1 and CDR2 are LNHNV and YYDKDF (reference sequence). The CDR3 region has the DNA TGTGCCACCAGCAGATACCGACAGGGGAACACTGAAGCTTTCTTT. Translating gives CATSRYRQGNTEAFF.